This passage covers 28 T cell receptor beta chains from one sample sequenced in a study of blood T cell repertoires in COVID-19. Clones were sequenced by immunoSEQ multiplex PCR, and TCRdb holds only the in-frame ones, with some missing. The table records about 33,000 clones, 85% to 95% of them present only once. Sequenced: peripheral blood. The receptors stem from a male donor with active COVID-19.

The CDR3 DNA reads TGTGCCAGCAACAATTACAGGGTCGGTAGCAATCAGCCCCAGCATTTT. This translates into CASNNYRVGSNQPQHF. The chain links TRBV7-9 to TRBJ1-5, with a tentative D call TRBD1 (6 bases). Germline CDR1 is SEHNR and CDR2 is FQNEAQ (reference sequence). The CDR3 is made up of 16 amino acids. V lost 7 bases to trimming and J lost 0 bases, with 16 bases between them.

The CDR3 DNA reads TGTGCCAGCAGTTACCAGACTAGCGGGGTCTACAATGAGCAGTTCTTC. Amino acids: CASSYQTSGVYNEQFF. The genes are TRBV6-2 or TRBV6-3 and TRBJ2-1; 11 nucleotides agree with TRBD2. The CDR3 is 16 residues long. Germline V CDR1 and CDR2: MNHEY, SVGEGT. The V gene end was trimmed by 2 bases and the J gene end by 3 bases; junction bases not matched to a gene: 3.

This rearrangement joins TRBV29-1 to TRBJ1-1; D unresolved. Trimming stripped 5 bases from V and 0 bases from J, with 10 bases between. This CDR3 has 13 residues. CDR1 is SQVTM, CDR2 ANQGSEA, per germline. CDR3 sequence reads: CSVSQAMNTEAFF. CDR3 sequence (DNA): TGCAGCGTTTCCCAGGCCATGAACACTGAAGCTTTCTTT.

V and J are TRBV4-2 and TRBJ2-1; TRBD2 matches 10 bases. CDR3 size: 16 residues. The germline CDR1 and CDR2 sequences are LGHNA and YNFKEQ. The V segment lost 0 bases and the J segment 12 bases; nucleotides outside the gene matches: 11. CDR3 sequence reads: CASSQDSLAGDLVQFF. The CDR3 coding sequence is TGTGCCAGCAGCCAAGATTCTCTAGCGGGGGATTTAGTGCAGTTCTTC.

The chain is built from TRBV5-1 and TRBJ1-3; D is undetermined. V lost 5 bases to trimming and J lost 0 bases, with 6 bases between them. Germline CDR1 is SGHRS and CDR2 is YFSETQ. The CDR3 covers 13 residues. CDR3 residues: CASSSGSGNTIYF. In DNA, the CDR3 is TGCGCCAGCAGTTCAGGCTCTGGAAACACCATATATTTT.

The gene calls are TRBV3-1 (or the pseudogene TRBV3-2) and TRBJ2-5; 9 bases line up with TRBD2. The length of the CDR3 is 15 residues. After removal of 3 bases from V and 7 bases from J, the junction contained 9 bases not matched to a gene. Germline CDR1 reads LGHDT; CDR2 reads YNNKEL (reference sequence). The CDR3 DNA is TGTGCCAGCAGCCATTTAGCGGGGGCCACCGGGACCCAGTACTTC. Amino acids: CASSHLAGATGTQYF.

This chain links TRBV7-3 with TRBJ1-1, with D hard to call. Germline V CDR1 and CDR2: SGHTA, FQGTGA. Deletions cut 0 bases from V and 4 bases from J, with 21 bases between. The CDR3 is 18 residues long. CDR3 bases: TGTGCCAGCAGCTTAACAAACGAAGATACAGAAGGCGCCACTGAAGCTTTCTTT. Translation gives CASSLTNEDTEGATEAFF.

The chain is built from TRBV19 and TRBJ1-3, with D perhaps matching TRBD1 (5 bases). This CDR3 is 13 amino acids long. Germline-derived CDR1 and CDR2 are LNHDA and SQIVND (reference sequence). V lost 10 bases to trimming and J lost 0 bases, with 10 bases between them. For the CDR3, the DNA is TGTGCCACCAACACAGGCTCTGGAAACACCATATATTTT. This gives the protein CATNTGSGNTIYF.

The chain has TRBV5-4 and TRBJ2-7, with TRBD1 identical over 8 bases. CDR3 length: 15 residues. Germline V gene data show CDR1 as SGHNT and CDR2 as YYREEE (reference sequence). The V gene end was trimmed by 3 bases and the J gene end by 0 bases; junction bases not matched to a gene: 5. The CDR3: CASSSQQGVSYEQYF. CDR3 bases: TGTGCCAGCAGCTCTCAACAGGGGGTCTCCTACGAGCAGTACTTC.

V gene TRBV2 combines with J gene TRBJ1-6; the match to TRBD1 covers 8 bases. The CDR3 sequence is 17 residues long. Germline CDR1 reads SNHLY; CDR2 reads FYNNEI. V shed 8 bases, J shed 6 bases, and the junction held 15 bases outside the gene matches. The CDR3 loop reads CASRGQGVRVVNSPLHF. The CDR3 coding sequence is TGTGCCAGCCGAGGACAGGGCGTACGCGTCGTTAATTCACCCCTCCACTTT.

J is TRBJ2-1 and V is TRBV9, with 8 bases identical to TRBD2. The length of the CDR3 is 13 residues. CDR1 is SGDLS, CDR2 YYNGEE, per germline. V was pared by 4 bases and J by 7 bases, with 4 bases of the junction left unmatched. As DNA, the CDR3 is TGTGCCAGCAGCCAACCGGGGGGGAATGAGCAGTTCTTC. It yields the protein CASSQPGGNEQFF.

The chain couples TRBV4-3 to TRBJ2-7, with D possibly TRBD2 on 5 matching bases. The CDR3 contains 14 residues. The V gene's germline CDR1 is LGHNA and CDR2 YSLEER. V lost 3 bases and J 3 bases, leaving 12 bases between the germline ends. The DNA for the CDR3 is TGCGCCAGCAGCCAGTACAGTGGGAGCTACGAGCAGTACTTC. It is translated as CASSQYSGSYEQYF.

The rearrangement links TRBV12-2 to TRBJ2-1; TRBD2 is the table's D call and was not checked against the DNA. TRBV12-2 represents a pseudogene. This CDR3 has 13 amino acids. The CDR3 bases are TGTGCAAGTCGCTTAGTTAGCGGGGGGGCCGGGTTCTTC. This translates into CASRLVSGGAGFF.

The gene calls are TRBV12-3 or TRBV12-4 and TRBJ1-6, with unresolved D. This CDR3 has 12 residues. V gave up 3 bases and J gave up 7 bases, with 4 bases separating them. The CDR3 sequence: CASSFQNSPLHF. CDR3 bases: TGTGCCAGCAGTTTTCAGAATTCACCCCTCCACTTT.

The chain links TRBV20-1 to TRBJ2-7, with D unresolved. This CDR3 is built from 12 residues. Trimming cost V 3 bases and J 6 bases, with 12 bases left between them. Germline-derived CDR1 and CDR2 are DFQATT and SNEGSKA (reference sequence). CDR3 protein: CSASSVTGEQYF. CDR3 sequence (DNA): TGCAGTGCTAGTAGTGTTACGGGCGAGCAGTACTTC.

The chain recombines TRBV4-1 with TRBJ1-2; 8 bases map to TRBD1. V trimming: 2 bases; J trimming: 0 bases; junction bases outside the gene matches: 5. The CDR3 runs to 16 residues. The germline CDR1 and CDR2 sequences are MGHRA and YSYEKL. The DNA of the CDR3 is TGCGCCAGCAGCCAACGACAGGGGAACGCTAACTATGGCTACACCTTC. It translates to CASSQRQGNANYGYTF.

The chain couples TRBV4-3 to TRBJ1-2; 7 nucleotides agree with TRBD1. Germline CDR1 is LGHNA and CDR2 is YSLEER. The V and J ends lost 4 bases and 7 bases, in that order; junction bases with no gene match: 15. CDR3 length equals 16 residues. CDR3: CASSPLTGTDPSGYTF. DNA of the CDR3: TGCGCCAGCAGCCCCTTAACCGGGACAGACCCTTCTGGCTACACCTTC.

V and J are TRBV2 and TRBJ2-3; 8 bases fit TRBD2. Germline V CDR1 and CDR2: SNHLY, FYNNEI. The CDR3 runs to 16 residues. Trimming removed 4 bases from V and 0 bases from J; junction bases left unmatched: 6. In DNA, the CDR3 is TGTGCCAGCAGTGTCTATGCGGGGGGTAGCACAGATACGCAGTATTTT. Translated, it gives CASSVYAGGSTDTQYF.

The V and J genes are TRBV7-2 and TRBJ2-2; D ambiguous. Trimming left V 0 bases short and J 2 bases short, with 4 bases between. This CDR3 spans 14 amino acids. Germline V lookup: CDR1 SGHTA, CDR2 FQGNSA. The CDR3 reads CASSLALNTGELFF. The CDR3 DNA reads TGTGCCAGCAGCTTAGCGCTAAACACCGGGGAGCTGTTTTTT.

The CDR3 reads CASSPGQGTEKLFF. The CDR3 DNA is TGTGCCAGCAGCCCCGGACAGGGAACCGAAAAACTGTTTTTT. This sequence joins TRBV7-9 and TRBJ1-4; TRBD1 matches at 8 bases. This CDR3 contains 14 residues. Losses at the gene ends were 5 bases for V and 8 bases for J; bases not matched to a gene: 7. Germline CDR1 reads SEHNR; CDR2 reads FQNEAQ (reference sequence).

V gene TRBV18 combines with J gene TRBJ1-2; no clear D. This CDR3 contains 14 residues. Trimming pared 2 bases from V and 6 bases from J, leaving 13 bases between. In germline, CDR1 is KGHSH, CDR2 LQKENI. CDR3 residues: CASSPGPGRDGYTF. The CDR3 DNA reads TGTGCCAGCTCACCAGGACCCGGGAGAGATGGCTACACCTTC.

The chain couples TRBV9 to TRBJ2-7, with D perhaps TRBD2 (5 bases). Germline V gene sequence: CDR1 SGDLS, CDR2 YYNGEE. The CDR3 consists of 14 residues. The V end was cut by 1 base, the J end by 5 bases, with 13 bases between. The chain's CDR3 is CASSVKGIGNEQYF. The CDR3 DNA reads TGTGCCAGCAGCGTAAAAGGAATCGGGAACGAGCAGTACTTC. The whole variable domain, remainder taken from reference TRBV9 and TRBJ2-7, is DSGVTQTPKHLITATGQRVTLRCSPRSGDLSVYWYQQSLDQGLQFLIQYYNGEERAKGNILERFSAQQFPDLHSELNLSSLELGDSALYFCASSVKGIGNEQYFGPGTRLTVT.

The chain is built from TRBV5-1 and TRBJ2-2; TRBD1 matches at 7 bases. The germline V gene encodes CDR1 SGHRS and CDR2 YFSETQ. This CDR3 has 15 amino acids. Trimming removed 3 bases from V and 1 base from J; junction bases left unmatched: 3. DNA for the CDR3: TGCGCCAGCAGCTCCCGACAGGGGAACACCGGGGAGCTGTTTTTT. Translated, it gives CASSSRQGNTGELFF.

The rearrangement links TRBV4-1 to TRBJ2-5, with D tentatively TRBD1 (7 bases). The germline CDR1 and CDR2 sequences are MGHRA and YSYEKL. The CDR3 length is 16 residues. The V end lost 4 bases, the J end lost 3 bases, and 18 bases lay between the germline ends. The CDR3 bases are TGCGCCAGCAGCCGTAGCGGCCCGCAGGGGGAAGAGACCCAGTACTTC. Its translation: CASSRSGPQGEETQYF.

V and J are TRBV7-2 and TRBJ2-5, with 11 nucleotides matching TRBD1. Per germline, CDR1 SGHTA and CDR2 FQGNSA. J was trimmed by 2 bases and V by 7 bases; bases with no gene match: 3. The CDR3 consists of 14 residues. For the CDR3, the DNA is TGTGCCAGCAACCGGGACAGGGGGCAAGAGACCCAGTACTTC. Translated, it gives CASNRDRGQETQYF.

The rearrangement links TRBV19 to TRBJ2-7; maybe TRBD1 (6 bases). In germline, CDR1 is LNHDA, CDR2 SQIVND (reference sequence). The V end lost 0 bases, the J end lost 3 bases, and 9 bases lay between the germline ends. The length of the CDR3 is 14 residues. The CDR3 bases are TGTGCCAGTAGTATAGATAAGGGGGTCTACGAGCAGTACTTC. Protein: CASSIDKGVYEQYF.

This clone was counted once. V is TRBV19 and J is TRBJ2-7, with D possibly TRBD1 on 6 matching bases. The germline gives CDR1 LNHDA, CDR2 SQIVND (reference sequence). V gave up 4 bases and J gave up 2 bases, with 12 bases separating them. The length of the CDR3 is 14 residues. CDR3 region: CASSRGQLPYEQYF. In nucleotides, the CDR3 is TGTGCCAGTAGTAGAGGACAGCTTCCCTACGAGCAGTACTTC.

The CDR3 is CASSDTDRVSGELFF. The CDR3 nucleotides read TGTGCCAGCAGTGACACCGACAGGGTCTCCGGGGAGCTGTTTTTT. The chain recombines TRBV6-1 with TRBJ2-2, with 7 positions matching TRBD1. CDR3 size: 15 residues. V shed 3 bases, J shed 6 bases, and the junction held 7 bases outside the gene matches. CDR1 and CDR2 (germline): MNHNS, SASEGT.